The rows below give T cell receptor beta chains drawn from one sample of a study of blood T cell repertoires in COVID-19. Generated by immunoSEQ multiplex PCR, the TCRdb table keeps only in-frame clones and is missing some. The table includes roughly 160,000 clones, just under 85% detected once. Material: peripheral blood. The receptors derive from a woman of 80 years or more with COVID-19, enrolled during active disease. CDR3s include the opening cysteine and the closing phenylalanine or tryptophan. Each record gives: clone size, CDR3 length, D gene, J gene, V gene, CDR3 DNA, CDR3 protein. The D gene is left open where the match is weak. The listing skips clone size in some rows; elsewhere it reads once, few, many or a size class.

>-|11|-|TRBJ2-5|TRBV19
TGTGCCAGTAGAAGTAGGGGGACCCAGTACTTC
CASRSRGTQYF
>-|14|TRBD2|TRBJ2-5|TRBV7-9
TGTGCCAGCAGCTTGGGACTAGCGTCAGAGACCCAGTACTTC
CASSLGLASETQYF
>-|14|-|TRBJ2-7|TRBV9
TGTGCCAGCAGCGTGGACTTCACACCCTACGAGCAGTACTTC
CASSVDFTPYEQYF
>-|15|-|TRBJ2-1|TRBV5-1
TGCGCCAGCAGCTTGGGTAGCCGATCCTACAATGAGCAGTTCTTC
CASSLGSRSYNEQFF
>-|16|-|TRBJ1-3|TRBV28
TGTGCCAGCAGTTTTAGGGGTCTTGGTTCTGGAAACACCATATATTTT
CASSFRGLGSGNTIYF
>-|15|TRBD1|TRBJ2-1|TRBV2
TGTGCCGGCCAGGCAGGGGGCGAGAAACCTAATGAGCAGTTCTTC
CAGQAGGEKPNEQFF
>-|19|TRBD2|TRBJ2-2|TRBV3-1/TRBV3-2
TGTGCCAGCAGCCAATGGGCCCCCTTAGCAGCGGGAGAGTCCGGGGAGCTGTTTTTT
CASSQWAPLAAGESGELFF
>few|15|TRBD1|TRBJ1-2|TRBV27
TGTCCCCACCCGTCCGACAGGGGCTCCAGCTATGGCTACACCTTC
CPHPSDRGSSYGYTF
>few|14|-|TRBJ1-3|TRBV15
TGTGCCACCAGGGAGGGTTCGCCTGGAAACACCATATATTTT
CATREGSPGNTIYF
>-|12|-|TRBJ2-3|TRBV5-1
TGCGCCAGCAGCTTGGGGCCGAATACGCAGTATTTT
CASSLGPNTQYF
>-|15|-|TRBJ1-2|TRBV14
TGTGCCAGCAGCCAAGGGGGCACTCGGGGGTTTGGCTACACCTTC
CASSQGGTRGFGYTF
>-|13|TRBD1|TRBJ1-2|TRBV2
TGTGCCAGCACTCCGGACAGGGAATATGGCTACACCTTC
CASTPDREYGYTF
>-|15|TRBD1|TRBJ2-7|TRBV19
TGTGCCAGTAGTGTTGGGACAGGGGGTAGCTACGAGCAGTACTTC
CASSVGTGGSYEQYF
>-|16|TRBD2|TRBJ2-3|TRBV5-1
TGCGCCAGCACCAAAGGGGGTAGCGGGGTAACAGATACGCAGTATTTT
CASTKGGSGVTDTQYF
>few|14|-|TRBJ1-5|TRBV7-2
TGTGCCAGCAGCTTGGGAGGGAACAATCAGCCCCAGCATTTT
CASSLGGNNQPQHF
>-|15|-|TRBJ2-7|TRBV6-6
TGTGCCAGCAGTTACTCGGCGGGATTCTCCTACGAGCAGTACTTC
CASSYSAGFSYEQYF
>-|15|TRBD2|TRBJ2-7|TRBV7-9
TGTGCCAGCAGCTTTTCTAGCGGGAGGACCTACGAGCAGTACTTC
CASSFSSGRTYEQYF
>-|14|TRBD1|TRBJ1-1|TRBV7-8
TGTGCCAGCAGCTTCTCGGACAGGGGCACTGAAGCTTTCTTT
CASSFSDRGTEAFF
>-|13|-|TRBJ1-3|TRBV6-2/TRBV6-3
TGTGCCAGCAGTTCAGGGCCCGGAAACACCATATATTTT
CASSSGPGNTIYF
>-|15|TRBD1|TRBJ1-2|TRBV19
TGTGCCAGTAGTCCCGACAGGGAAGGGCGTCATGGCTACACCTTC
CASSPDREGRHGYTF
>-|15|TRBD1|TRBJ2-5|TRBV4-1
TGCGCCAGCAGCCACTTAGGACAGGGAGAAGAGACCCAGTACTTC
CASSHLGQGEETQYF
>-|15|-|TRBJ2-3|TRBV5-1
TGCGCCAGCAGCCCGCTTGGGCAGCACACAGATACGCAGTATTTT
CASSPLGQHTDTQYF
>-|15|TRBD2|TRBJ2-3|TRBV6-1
TGTGCCAGCAGTGAAGGCGGGGGGGCGGCAGATACGCAGTATTTT
CASSEGGGAADTQYF